Listed below are T cell receptor beta chains from one sample, sequenced in a study of vaccination and CD4 T cells after COVID-19. The antigens of these receptors remain unknown. TCRdb itself ran the PCR reads through MiXCR, one entry per CDR3 protein. Here the sample spans 1,500 to 2,000 distinct CDR3 sequences, less than 70% being singletons. The sample consisted of CD4+ T cells from blood, cultured in vitro. The receptors were gathered from a human donor in good health. Each CDR3 is given without its conserved first and last residue. Expanded clones are given a class, and other clones once, few, many or no size at all.

v_call clone_size cdr3_aa
TRBV10-3 - AIRVYLSSPLH
TRBV7-2 - ASSLGQDLGYT
TRBV11-2 - ASSLGRKTIFSYNEQF
TRBV12-3/TRBV12-4 once ASSFFQGASGYT
TRBV12-3/TRBV12-4 - ASSLAESGYT
TRBV7-2 - ASSLAGRGYGYT
TRBV9 once ASSVGVSGGYGYT
TRBV10-3 - AISPEPYEQY
TRBV5-1 - ASSPGTGGWDTEAF
TRBV24-1 - ATSEQGARETQY
TRBV20-1 - SARDQGANTEAF
TRBV18 - ASSPSTRANYGYT
TRBV20-1 - SARDHFGRGAPGETQY
TRBV11-2 few ASSLVRGGYYGYT
TRBV28 once ASSLMRGSQETQY
TRBV20-1 - SAGGGRTDTQY
TRBV20-1 - SARDLLIPDNSPLH
TRBV20-1 once SASGGQVFYGYT
TRBV2 - ASLTDRAGTEAF
TRBV7-6 - ASSLSGDLGNQPQH
TRBV10-3 - AIKTGGLGYGYT
TRBV20-1 - SARKGQGERQPQH
TRBV6-2/TRBV6-3 - ASRGPESNQPQH
TRBV10-3 - ATRDSTYNEQF
TRBV5-6 - ASSPKDPLRDTEAF
TRBV15 - ATSRGLAGQETQY
TRBV7-9 once ASSLSRLPPYEQY
TRBV7-2 - ASSSPPGVLAGENTQY
TRBV7-2 - ASSLVGTDYSNQPQH
TRBV7-3 - ASSRIAGGGTETQY
TRBV20-1 - SARVVENTEAF
TRBV27 - ASSFRTGSYEQY
TRBV7-3 - ASSLALGQAQH
TRBV28 few ASSLNPGTGANQPQH
TRBV20-1 - SARQGLNEQF
TRBV10-3 - ASTNAPSGTGELF
TRBV6-1 few ASSARQVPGELF
TRBV7-2 - ASSVSYRDRVGYT
TRBV15 - ATSREGKIKYSNQPQH
TRBV6-2/TRBV6-3 - ASTRQPGANVLT
TRBV2 - ASSWTASTDTQY
TRBV20-1 - SASRQGWQPQH
TRBV20-1 few SASRGSGQPQH
TRBV6-1 few ASSEAAGKGYT
TRBV7-8 - ASSYRDGTPDAF
TRBV30 - AWSGQSNQPQH
TRBV2 - ASRGLAGAARYEQY
TRBV12-3/TRBV12-4 - ASSLVRSYEQY